A single sample gave rise to the 20 T cell receptor beta chains below, sequenced in a study of cytomegalovirus exposure and HLA in healthy donors. The PCR employed 60 Vbeta primers together with 13 Jbeta primers. The protocol was immunoSEQ multiplex PCR, while the TCRdb copy is restricted to in-frame clones and leaves out a portion. The table lists some 180,000 clones, around 90% of them singletons. The material sequenced was PBMCs. These receptors all stem from a boy aged 2-15 years in good health and CMV-seronegative.

This sequence joins TRBV5-1 and TRBJ1-5, with 9 bases aligning to TRBD1. Germline trimming cut 0 bases from V and 4 bases from J; bases unmatched to any gene: 5. Germline CDR1 is SGHRS and CDR2 is YFSETQ. The CDR3 totals 16 residues. Here the CDR3 DNA reads TGCGCCAGCAGCTTGGGACAGGGGGGAACTAATCAGCCCCAGCATTTT. Protein product: CASSLGQGGTNQPQHF.

Written as DNA, the CDR3 is TGTGCCTGGCAGACAGGGGGCGCAGGCTACACCTTC. Amino acid sequence: CAWQTGGAGYTF. The chain uses TRBV30 and TRBJ1-2, with 10 bases identical to TRBD1. The germline V gene has CDR1 GTSNPN and CDR2 SVGIG (reference sequence). V dropped 5 bases and J dropped 8; count of bases not matched to a gene: 5. The CDR3 loop spans 12 amino acids. Filled out from reference TRBV30 and TRBJ1-2, the complete variable domain reads SQTIHQWPATLVQPVGSPLSLECTVEGTSNPNLYWYRQAAGRGLQLLFYSVGIGQISSEVPQNLSASRPQDRQFILSSKKLLLSDSGFYLCAWQTGGAGYTFGSGTRLTVV.

The chain couples TRBV2 to TRBJ2-1; 10 nucleotides align to TRBD2. CDR1 and CDR2 from the germline V gene are SNHLY and FYNNEI. V dropped 5 bases and J dropped 4; count of bases not matched to a gene: 5. The CDR3 loop spans 15 amino acids. The CDR3 DNA is TGTGCCAGCAGTCAGACTAGCGGGCAATACAATGAGCAGTTCTTC. Translating it yields CASSQTSGQYNEQFF.

The chain carries TRBV28 and TRBJ1-1; perhaps TRBD1 as D (5 bases). This CDR3 spans 14 amino acids. Germline CDR1 reads MDHEN; CDR2 reads SYDVKM. The V end lost 3 bases, the J end lost 2 bases, and 10 bases lay between the germline ends. The CDR3 spells CASSLKGKNTEAFF. CDR3 coding DNA: TGTGCCAGCAGTTTGAAGGGGAAAAACACTGAAGCTTTCTTT.

The rearrangement joins TRBV28 to TRBJ2-1; D not certain. Between the trimmed V and J ends, which lost 1 base and 7 bases, there was a span of 11 bases. The CDR3 extends over 14 amino acids. Per germline, CDR1 MDHEN and CDR2 SYDVKM. CDR3: CASSLSSKRNEQFF. In DNA, the CDR3 is TGTGCCAGCAGTTTATCCTCTAAACGGAATGAGCAGTTCTTC.

The V gene is TRBV6-6, the J gene TRBJ2-7; D might be TRBD2 (6 bases). The CDR3 consists of 14 residues. The V and J ends lost 9 bases and 1 base respectively, with 16 bases between them. Per the germline V gene, CDR1 is MNHNY and CDR2 is SVGAGI (reference sequence). The CDR3 here is CARTDGRESYEQYF. CDR3 nucleotides: TGTGCCAGGACAGACGGGAGAGAATCCTACGAGCAGTACTTC.

The rearrangement joins TRBV5-1 to TRBJ2-3, with TRBD1 matching over 7 bases. Germline V gene sequence: CDR1 SGHRS, CDR2 YFSETQ. The CDR3 extends over 15 amino acids. V shed 3 bases, J shed 2 bases, and the junction held 6 bases outside the gene matches. Here the CDR3 DNA reads TGCGCCAGCAGCTCCCGACAGGGAATCACAGATACGCAGTATTTT. Amino acid sequence: CASSSRQGITDTQYF.

The chain recombines TRBV5-1 with TRBJ1-1; no reliable D call. This CDR3 is 17 amino acids long. Looked up from germline, CDR1 is SGHRS and CDR2 is YFSETQ. V was cut by 4 bases and J by 2 bases, with 21 bases left in between. In DNA form, the CDR3 reads TGCGCCAGCAGCCGAGGACCGGCCAGACGGACTAACACTGAAGCTTTCTTT. Its protein product is CASSRGPARRTNTEAFF. Full variable domain (rest looked up from reference TRBV5-1 and TRBJ1-1): KAGVTQTPRYLIKTRGQQVTLSCSPISGHRSVSWYQQTPGQGLQFLFEYFSETQRNKGNFPGRFSGRQFSNSRSEMNVSTLELGDSALYLCASSRGPARRTNTEAFFGQGTRLTVV.

The genes are TRBV6-5 and TRBJ1-5; 7 bases fit TRBD1. V dropped 6 bases and J dropped 2; count of bases not matched to a gene: 7. This CDR3 contains 15 residues. CDR1 MNHEY and CDR2 SVGAGI come from the germline V gene. The CDR3 nucleotides are TGTGCCAGCAGCCGGGACAGAACTCGCAATCAGCCCCAGCATTTT. It is translated as CASSRDRTRNQPQHF.

This clone was counted a few times. The CDR3, as DNA: TGTGCCAGCAGCCACAGGGAGACCCAGTACTTC. It yields the protein CASSHRETQYF. The chain carries TRBV11-2 and TRBJ2-5, with a possible D match to TRBD1 (5 bases). This CDR3 spans 11 amino acids. The V end lost 5 bases, the J end lost 5 bases, and 6 bases lay between the germline ends. The germline CDR1 and CDR2 sequences are SGHAT and FQNNGV.

The chain joins TRBV7-9 to TRBJ2-7; TRBD1 matches 9 bases. CDR1 is SEHNR and CDR2 is FQNEAQ in the germline V gene (reference sequence). Germline trimming cut 4 bases from V and 3 bases from J; bases unmatched to any gene: 16. This CDR3 is built from 18 residues. The CDR3 bases are TGTGCCAGCAGCTCAAACGACCCCGGGACAGGGCGAAACTACGAGCAGTACTTC. Translated: CASSSNDPGTGRNYEQYF. The variable domain in full, completed from reference TRBV7-9 and TRBJ2-7, reads DTGVSQNPRHKITKRGQNVTFRCDPISEHNRLYWYRQTLGQGPEFLTYFQNEAQLEKSRLLSDRFSAERPKGSFSTLEIQRTEQGDSAMYLCASSSNDPGTGRNYEQYFGPGTRLTVT.

V and J are TRBV5-1 and TRBJ2-1, with D possibly TRBD2 on 5 matching bases. This CDR3 spans 13 amino acids. Germline V gene sequence: CDR1 SGHRS, CDR2 YFSETQ. V dropped 0 bases and J dropped 12 bases, with 13 bases sitting between them. Here the CDR3 reads CASSLERRSVQFF. The CDR3 nucleotides are TGCGCCAGCAGCTTGGAGCGGAGATCAGTGCAGTTCTTC.

The chain has TRBV5-1 and TRBJ1-1, with a possible D match to TRBD1 (6 bases). Trimming pared 4 bases from V and 5 bases from J, leaving 15 bases between. CDR3 length: 14 residues. Germline CDR1 and CDR2: SGHRS and YFSETQ. CDR3 amino acids: CASSVIQGLTEAFF. CDR3 DNA sequence: TGCGCCAGCAGCGTTATACAGGGCTTAACTGAAGCTTTCTTT.

The chain is built from TRBV19 and TRBJ2-3; TRBD2 matches 8 bases. CDR1 and CDR2 from the germline V gene are LNHDA and SQIVND (reference sequence). V dropped 0 bases and J dropped 4; count of bases not matched to a gene: 6. This CDR3 is 16 amino acids long. The CDR3 DNA reads as TGTGCCAGTAGTATAGATAACAGCGGGAGCCCAGATACGCAGTATTTT. It specifies CASSIDNSGSPDTQYF.

The chain links TRBV2 to TRBJ1-6; TRBD1 agrees at 8 bases. The length of the CDR3 is 16 residues. V shed 2 bases, J shed 7 bases, and the junction held 7 bases outside the gene matches. The germline gives CDR1 SNHLY, CDR2 FYNNEI. In DNA form, the CDR3 reads TGTGCCAGCAGTGAAAATTGGACAGGGATCAATTCACCCCTCCACTTT. Its protein product is CASSENWTGINSPLHF.

The chain links TRBV5-5 to TRBJ1-2, with D uncertain. V lost 0 bases and J 0 bases, leaving 12 bases between the germline ends. The CDR3 spans 16 residues. The germline V gene encodes CDR1 SGHKS and CDR2 YYEKEE (reference sequence). As DNA, the CDR3 is TGTGCCAGCAGCTTGGATGTCCGGGGAGCTAACTATGGCTACACCTTC. Translation gives CASSLDVRGANYGYTF.

In its sample, this clone was seen a few times. This rearrangement joins TRBV7-3 to TRBJ2-1; no clear D. Germline CDR1 and CDR2: SGHTA and FQGTGA. Trimming stripped 3 bases from V and 7 bases from J, with 16 bases between. The CDR3 extends over 15 amino acids. The CDR3 protein is CASSFSVAPKNEQFF. The CDR3 DNA follows: TGTGCCAGCAGCTTCTCGGTAGCACCTAAAAATGAGCAGTTCTTC.

The chain has TRBV27 and TRBJ1-2, with a weak D call TRBD1 (6 bases). The CDR3 runs to 13 residues. V lost 6 bases and J 8 bases, leaving 16 bases between the germline ends. The V gene's germline CDR1 is MNHEY and CDR2 SMNVEV (reference sequence). CDR3 in amino acids: CASREQGLGGYTF. CDR3 nucleotides: TGTGCCAGCAGAGAACAGGGCCTCGGCGGCTACACCTTC.

V usage is TRBV9 and J usage is TRBJ2-1; the match to TRBD2 covers 11 bases. The CDR3 length is 15 residues. V shed 4 bases, J shed 7 bases, and the junction held 7 bases outside the gene matches. CDR1 and CDR2 from the germline V gene are SGDLS and YYNGEE. The CDR3 loop is CASSPVAGGLNEQFF. In DNA form, the CDR3 reads TGTGCCAGCAGCCCAGTAGCGGGGGGGCTTAATGAGCAGTTCTTC.

The chain uses TRBV6-5 and TRBJ2-2; D perhaps matches TRBD2 (6 bases). CDR1 and CDR2 (germline): MNHEY, SVGAGI. The length of the CDR3 is 14 residues. V was cut by 6 bases and J by 8 bases, with 16 bases left in between. CDR3 nucleotide sequence: TGTGCCAGCAGGCCAGTCGGGAGCCCGGGGGAGCTGTTTTTT. Residues: CASRPVGSPGELFF.